This entry features one T cell receptor (beta chain) sequence. The assay was immunoSEQ multiplex PCR, and TCRdb's table has in-frame clones only and misses some. This repertoire shows tens of thousands of clones, 81% found once; its top ten account for 9.2%. The data are from a study of blood T cell repertoires in COVID-19. Germline V lookup: CDR1 LGHDT, CDR2 YNNKEL (reference sequence). The V and J ends lost 0 bases and 4 bases respectively, with 13 bases between them. CDR3 length equals 17 residues. This chain joins TRBV3-1 (or the pseudogene TRBV3-2) and TRBJ2-6; possibly TRBD2 for D (5 bases). The specimen sequenced was peripheral blood. The TCR comes from a human donor in a cohort sampled during active COVID-19. CDR3 loop: CASSQDTSGGGANVLTF. The CDR3, as DNA: TGTGCCAGCAGCCAAGATACAAGTGGAGGCGGGGCCAACGTCCTGACTTTC.